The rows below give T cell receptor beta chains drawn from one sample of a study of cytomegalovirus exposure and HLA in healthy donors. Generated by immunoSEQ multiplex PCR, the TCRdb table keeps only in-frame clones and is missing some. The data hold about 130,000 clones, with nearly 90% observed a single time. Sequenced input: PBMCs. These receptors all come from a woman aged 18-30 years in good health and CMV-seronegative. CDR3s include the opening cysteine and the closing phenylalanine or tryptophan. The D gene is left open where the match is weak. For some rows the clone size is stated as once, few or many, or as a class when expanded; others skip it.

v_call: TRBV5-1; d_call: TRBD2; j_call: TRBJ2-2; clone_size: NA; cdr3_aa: CASSPGGGPGELFF; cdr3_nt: TGCGCCAGCAGCCCGGGGGGGGGCCCCGGGGAGCTGTTTTTT
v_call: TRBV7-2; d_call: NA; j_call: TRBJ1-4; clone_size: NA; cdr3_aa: CASSPTDGQEKLFF; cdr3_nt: TGTGCCAGCAGCCCCACGGACGGACAAGAAAAACTGTTTTTT
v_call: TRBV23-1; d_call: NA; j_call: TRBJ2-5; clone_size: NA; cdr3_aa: CASIEETQYF; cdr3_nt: TGCGCCAGCATCGAAGAGACCCAGTACTTC
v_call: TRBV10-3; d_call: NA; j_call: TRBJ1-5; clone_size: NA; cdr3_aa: CAISNDNSNQPQHF; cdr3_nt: TGTGCCATCAGTAATGACAATAGCAATCAGCCCCAGCATTTT
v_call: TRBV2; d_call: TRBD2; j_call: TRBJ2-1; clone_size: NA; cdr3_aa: CATPEREDSNEQFF; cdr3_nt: TGTGCCACACCGGAGCGGGAGGACTCAAATGAGCAGTTCTTC
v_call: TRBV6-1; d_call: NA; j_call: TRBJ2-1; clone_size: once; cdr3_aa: CASSESGTSSYNEQFF; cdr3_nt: TGTGCCAGCAGTGAATCAGGCACGAGCTCCTACAATGAGCAGTTCTTC
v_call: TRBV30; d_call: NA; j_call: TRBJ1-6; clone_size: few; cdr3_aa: CAWSGTVNSPLHF; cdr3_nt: TGTGCCTGGAGTGGGACAGTGAATTCACCCCTCCACTTT
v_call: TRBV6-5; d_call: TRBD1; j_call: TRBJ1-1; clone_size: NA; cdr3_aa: CASSVRQGRAFF; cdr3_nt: TGTGCCAGCAGTGTCCGACAGGGTAGAGCTTTCTTT
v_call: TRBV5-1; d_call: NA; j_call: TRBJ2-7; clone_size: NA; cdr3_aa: CASSLFSDEQYF; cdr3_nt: TGCGCCAGCAGCTTGTTCTCCGACGAGCAGTACTTC
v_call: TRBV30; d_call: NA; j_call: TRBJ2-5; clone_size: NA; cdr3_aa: CAWSVTFGETQYF; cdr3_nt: TGTGCCTGGAGTGTAACATTCGGGGAGACCCAGTACTTC
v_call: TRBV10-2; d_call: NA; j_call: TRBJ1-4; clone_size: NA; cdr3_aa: CASSEAPGKQKLFF; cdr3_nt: TGCGCCAGCAGTGAGGCACCCGGGAAGCAAAAACTGTTTTTT
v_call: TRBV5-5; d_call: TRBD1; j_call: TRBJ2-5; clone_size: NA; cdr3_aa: CASSFDRGQYF; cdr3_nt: TGTGCCAGCAGCTTTGACAGGGGTCAGTACTTC
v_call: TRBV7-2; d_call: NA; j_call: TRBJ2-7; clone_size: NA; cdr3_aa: CASSLAASYEQYF; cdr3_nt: TGTGCCAGCAGCTTAGCAGCTTCCTACGAGCAGTACTTC
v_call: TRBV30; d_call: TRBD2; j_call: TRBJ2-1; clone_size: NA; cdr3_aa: CAWSLQLTSVSYNEQFF; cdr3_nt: TGTGCCTGGAGTCTCCAATTGACTAGCGTCTCCTACAATGAGCAGTTCTTC
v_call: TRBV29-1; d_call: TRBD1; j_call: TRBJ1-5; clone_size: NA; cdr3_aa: CSVLQGKGPQHF; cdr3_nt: TGCAGCGTTCTACAGGGGAAGGGGCCCCAGCATTTT
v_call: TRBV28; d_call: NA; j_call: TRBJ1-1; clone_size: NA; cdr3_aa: CASSFRGKSRGTEAFF; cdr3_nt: TGTGCCAGCAGTTTCCGGGGGAAGTCCCGGGGTACTGAAGCTTTCTTT
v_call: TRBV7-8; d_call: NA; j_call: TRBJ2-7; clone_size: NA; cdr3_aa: CASSLSGTLSYEQYF; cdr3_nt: TGTGCCAGCAGCTTATCCGGGACACTATCCTACGAGCAGTACTTC
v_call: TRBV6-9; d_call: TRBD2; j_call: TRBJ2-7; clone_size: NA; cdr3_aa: CASSGPKGGSVQYF; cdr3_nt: TGTGCCAGCTCTGGCCCGAAGGGCGGGAGTGTGCAGTACTTC
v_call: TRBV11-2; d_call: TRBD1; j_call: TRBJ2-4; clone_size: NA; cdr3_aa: CASSEDRFAKNIQYF; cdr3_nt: TGTGCCAGCAGCGAGGACAGGTTTGCCAAAAACATTCAGTACTTC
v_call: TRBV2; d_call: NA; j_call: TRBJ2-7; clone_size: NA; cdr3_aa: CASRGSDSAYYEQYF; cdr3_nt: TGTGCCAGCAGGGGGTCGGACTCCGCTTATTACGAGCAGTACTTC
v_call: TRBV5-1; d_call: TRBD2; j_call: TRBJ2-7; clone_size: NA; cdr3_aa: CASSLAPSGYSYEQYF; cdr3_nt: TGCGCCAGCAGCTTGGCTCCTAGCGGGTACTCCTACGAGCAGTACTTC
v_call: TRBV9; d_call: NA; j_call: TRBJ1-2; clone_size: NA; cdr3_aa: CASSVAPANYGYTF; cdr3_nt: TGTGCCAGCAGCGTAGCTCCAGCTAACTATGGCTACACCTTC
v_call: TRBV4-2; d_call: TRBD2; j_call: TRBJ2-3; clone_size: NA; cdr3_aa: CASSQDGDYEAVSDTQYF; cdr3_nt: TGTGCCAGCAGCCAAGACGGGGACTATGAAGCGGTGTCAGATACGCAGTATTTT
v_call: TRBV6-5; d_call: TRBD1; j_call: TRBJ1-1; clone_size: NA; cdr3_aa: CASRTQGAEAFF; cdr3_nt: TGTGCCAGCAGAACACAGGGGGCTGAAGCTTTCTTT